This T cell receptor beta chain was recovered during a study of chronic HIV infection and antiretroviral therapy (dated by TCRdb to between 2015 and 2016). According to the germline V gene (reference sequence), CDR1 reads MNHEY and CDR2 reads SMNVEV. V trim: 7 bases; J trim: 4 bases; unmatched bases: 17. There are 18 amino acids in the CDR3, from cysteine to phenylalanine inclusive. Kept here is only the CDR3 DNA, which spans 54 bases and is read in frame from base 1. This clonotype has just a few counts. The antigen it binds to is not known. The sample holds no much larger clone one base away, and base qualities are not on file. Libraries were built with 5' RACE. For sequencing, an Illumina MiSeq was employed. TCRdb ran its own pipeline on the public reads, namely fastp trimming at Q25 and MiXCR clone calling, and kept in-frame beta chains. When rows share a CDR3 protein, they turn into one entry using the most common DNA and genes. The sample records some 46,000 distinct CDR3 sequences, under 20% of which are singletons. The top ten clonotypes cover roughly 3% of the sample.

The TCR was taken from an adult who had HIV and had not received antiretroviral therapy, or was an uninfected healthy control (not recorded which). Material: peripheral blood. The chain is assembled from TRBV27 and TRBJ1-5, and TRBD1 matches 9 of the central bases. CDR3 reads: CASKDLGTGSIINQPQHF. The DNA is TGTGCCAGCAAGGATTTGGGGACAGGGTCGATAATTAATCAGCCCCAGCATTTT.